The 28 T cell receptor beta chains in this list originate from one sample, sequenced in a study of identical twins. TCRdb recomputed calls from the 5' RACE reads with MiXCR, one row per CDR3 protein. The repertoire includes 300,000 or so distinct CDR3 sequences, roughly 8.6% of them detected once, and roughly 6.8% sits in the top ten. This same sample was also part of a study on yellow fever vaccine responses in identical twins.

Specimen: CD8+ T cells sorted from blood. The receptors come from a woman aged 18-29 years in good health.

There are a few counts of this clonotype. This sequence joins TRBV10-1 and TRBJ2-3, with 7 bases matching TRBD2. J gave up 2 bases and V 10 bases, and 9 bases lay outside the gene matches. The V gene's germline CDR1 is WNHNN and CDR2 SYGVQD (reference sequence). There are 14 residues in the CDR3. DNA of the CDR3: TGCGCCACCGCCGGGACTACCGACACAGATACGCAGTATTTT. This codes for CATAGTTDTDTQYF.

This clonotype was detected ten times or more. This chain uses TRBV3-1 with TRBJ2-7; 8 bases are a match to TRBD2. Germline V gene lookup returns CDR1 LGHDT and CDR2 YNNKEL (reference sequence). The CDR3 runs to 14 residues. The junction had 8 bases not matched to a gene; V was cut back by 4 bases and J by 6 bases. The CDR3 DNA sequence: TGTGCCAGCAGCCTGGCGGGGGGAAAGGCCGAGCAGTACTTC. Its translation is CASSLAGGKAEQYF.

This clonotype was seen a few times. The chain combines TRBV4-1 with TRBJ2-1; TRBD1 matches at 7 bases. The V gene end was trimmed by 2 bases and the J gene end by 7 bases; junction bases not matched to a gene: 11. The CDR3 spans 16 residues. The germline V gene encodes CDR1 MGHRA and CDR2 YSYEKL. The DNA of the CDR3 is TGCGCCAGCAGCCAACCCGCAGGACAGGTCCTTAATGAGCAGTTCTTC. Translation gives CASSQPAGQVLNEQFF.

This clonotype was recorded a few times. The J gene is TRBJ1-1, the V gene TRBV6-1; D is uncertain. Germline-derived CDR1 and CDR2 are MNHNS and SASEGT. The CDR3 is made up of 13 amino acids. V was shortened by 7 bases and J by 4 bases, with 13 bases between the two germline ends. Here the CDR3 DNA reads TGTGCCAGCAACCCAGAGGAGGGCACTGAAGCTTTCTTT. The encoded protein is CASNPEEGTEAFF.

This chain joins TRBV4-1 and TRBJ2-5; 7 nucleotides align to TRBD2. Losses at the gene ends were 0 bases for V and 1 base for J; bases not matched to a gene: 8. CDR3 length: 17 amino acids. The V gene's germline CDR1 is MGHRA and CDR2 YSYEKL. The CDR3 DNA is TGCGCCAGCAGCCAAGATAGCCTAGCGGAGATCCAAGAGACCCAGTACTTC. Translating it yields CASSQDSLAEIQETQYF.

This clonotype was detected many times. The CDR3 region is CAISAESYEQYF. DNA for the CDR3: TGTGCCATCAGCGCGGAGTCCTACGAGCAGTACTTC. The rearrangement joins TRBV10-3 to TRBJ2-7; D remains unclear. This CDR3 has 12 residues. Deletions cut 6 bases from V and 1 base from J, with 7 bases between. Germline V lookup: CDR1 ENHRY, CDR2 SYGVKD.

This clonotype has at least ten counts. This sequence joins TRBV12-3 or TRBV12-4 and TRBJ2-1; D is undetermined. CDR3 length: 13 amino acids. Trimming left V 6 bases short and J 0 bases short, with 6 bases between. The CDR3 loop reads CASRSSSYNEQFF. CDR3 bases: TGTGCCAGCAGAAGTAGCTCCTACAATGAGCAGTTCTTC.

The gene calls are TRBV19 and TRBJ2-1; D is unresolved. V was clipped by 3 bases and J by 0 bases, with 6 bases between them. The CDR3 has 14 residues. Germline V gene data show CDR1 as LNHDA and CDR2 as SQIVND (reference sequence). CDR3 sequence: CASSILDSYNEQFF. The CDR3 DNA reads as TGTGCCAGTAGTATCCTAGACTCCTACAATGAGCAGTTCTTC.

This clonotype was counted between two and nine times. This chain joins TRBV3-1 and TRBJ2-1; 9 nucleotides agree with TRBD1. This CDR3 spans 16 amino acids. The germline gives CDR1 LGHDT, CDR2 YNNKEL (reference sequence). Unmatched junction bases numbered 8, after V lost 3 bases and J lost 5 bases. The CDR3 sequence is CASSQVDRGSNNEQFF. The DNA for the CDR3 is TGTGCCAGCAGCCAGGTGGACAGGGGATCAAACAATGAGCAGTTCTTC.

This clonotype was found a few times. This chain joins TRBV24-1 and TRBJ2-1; D gene unclear. The CDR3 is 13 residues long. Germline assignment: CDR1 KGHDR and CDR2 SFDVKD. The germline V and J ends were trimmed by 0 bases and 7 bases, with 6 bases remaining between them. CDR3 in amino acids: CATSDLIPNEQFF. In DNA form, the CDR3 reads TGTGCCACCAGTGATTTGATACCAAATGAGCAGTTCTTC.

This clonotype appeared a few times. This chain joins TRBV29-1 and TRBJ2-6; a weak D match, TRBD2 (6 bases). CDR3 length: 14 amino acids. Germline CDR1 is SQVTM and CDR2 is ANQGSEA. V lost 4 bases to trimming and J lost 0 bases, with 7 bases between them. CDR3 nucleotides: TGCAGCGTTGGGCGGGACTCTGGGGCCAACGTCCTGACTTTC. It translates to CSVGRDSGANVLTF. The variable domain in full, completed from reference TRBV29-1 and TRBJ2-6, reads SAVISQKPSRDICQRGTSLTIQCQVDSQVTMMFWYRQQPGQSLTLIATANQGSEATYESGFVIDKFPISRPNLTFSTLTVSNMSPEDSSIYLCSVGRDSGANVLTFGAGSRLTVL.

This clonotype appeared many times. A much larger clone lies a single base off, so this may be a read error. The chain carries TRBV29-1 and TRBJ1-1; D uncertain. V was clipped by 2 bases and J by 1 base, with 5 bases between them. This CDR3 is built from 12 residues. Germline CDR1 SQVTM, CDR2 ANQGSEA. The DNA for the CDR3 is TGCAGCGTTGAACAGGAGAACACTGAAGCTTTCTTT. Its protein product is CSVEQENTEAFF.

V gene TRBV11-2 combines with J gene TRBJ2-5; 9 nucleotides line up with TRBD2. The CDR3 is made up of 16 amino acids. Trimming removed 5 bases from V and 3 bases from J; junction bases left unmatched: 10. The germline gives CDR1 SGHAT, CDR2 FQNNGV. CDR3 DNA: TGTGCCAGCAGCCTCCACGCGGGAGGGCCGAAAGAGACCCAGTACTTC. Encoded protein: CASSLHAGGPKETQYF.

This clonotype was seen a few times. The chain employs TRBV10-3 and TRBJ2-7; 7 positions match TRBD2. Trimming cost V 0 bases and J 1 base; bases outside gene matches: 3. The germline CDR1 and CDR2 sequences are ENHRY and SYGVKD. The CDR3 contains 15 residues. CDR3: CAISESLGGSYEQYF. DNA for the CDR3: TGTGCCATCAGTGAGTCGCTGGGGGGGTCCTACGAGCAGTACTTC.

This clonotype was observed a handful of times. CDR3 sequence reads: CASGWTVNEQFF. CDR3 in DNA: TGTGCCAGCGGATGGACAGTAAATGAGCAGTTCTTC. The chain recombines TRBV6-2 or TRBV6-3 with TRBJ2-1; D is perhaps TRBD1 (6 bases). The CDR3 is 12 residues long. The germline V gene encodes CDR1 MNHEY and CDR2 SVGEGT. The V gene lost 8 bases and the J gene lost 7 bases, with 12 bases spanning the gap.

This clonotype showed up many times. The J gene is TRBJ1-4, the V gene TRBV7-4; the D is unclear. Germline V CDR1 and CDR2: SGHVT, SQSDAQ. This CDR3 contains 14 residues. Trimming took 5 bases from V and 8 from J, leaving 15 bases between them. CDR3: CASSPQTLGEKLFF. The CDR3 DNA sequence: TGTGCCAGCAGCCCCCAAACCCTAGGGGAAAAACTGTTTTTT. Based on the CDR3 plus reference TRBV7-4 and TRBJ1-4, the full variable domain is GAGVSQSPRYKVAKRGRDVALRCDSISGHVTLYWYRQTLGQGSEVLTYSQSDAQRDKSGRPSGRFSAERPERSVSTLKIQRTEQGDSAVYLCASSPQTLGEKLFFGSGTQLSVL.

Ten or more counts support this clonotype. V and J are TRBV4-2 and TRBJ1-5, with a weak D call TRBD1 (5 bases). CDR1 and CDR2 (germline): LGHNA, YNFKEQ. The CDR3 runs 15 residues. Deletions cut 1 base from V and 6 bases from J, with 13 bases between. CDR3 nucleotides: TGTGCCAGCAGCCAAGGAGTCGGGACTGCTCAGCCCCAGCATTTT. Residues: CASSQGVGTAQPQHF.

Ten or more counts support this clonotype. The chain carries TRBV11-2 and TRBJ1-1, with D uncertain. This CDR3 is built from 15 residues. CDR1 and CDR2 (germline): SGHAT, FQNNGV. V gave up 7 bases and J gave up 0 bases, with 15 bases separating them. CDR3 DNA sequence: TGTGCCAGCAATCGGGCTTCCAACTTGAACACTGAAGCTTTCTTT. It translates to CASNRASNLNTEAFF.

The CDR3 sequence: CSASYSQDWLLWAGEQFF. In nucleotides, the CDR3 is TGCAGTGCTAGTTATTCCCAGGACTGGCTACTTTGGGCGGGTGAGCAGTTCTTC. V gene TRBV20-1 combines with J gene TRBJ2-1; the D gene is possibly TRBD2 (5 bases). V was pared by 3 bases and J by 9 bases, with 30 bases between. Germline assignment: CDR1 DFQATT and CDR2 SNEGSKA (reference sequence). The CDR3 loop spans 18 amino acids.

This clonotype was observed many times. The V and J genes are TRBV29-1 and TRBJ2-7; 8 bases are shared with TRBD2. V dropped 4 bases and J dropped 0; count of bases not matched to a gene: 8. Germline V gene sequence: CDR1 SQVTM, CDR2 ANQGSEA. The CDR3 contains 15 residues. CDR3 region: CSVVLAGSSSYEQYF. The CDR3 nucleotides read TGCAGCGTTGTGCTAGCGGGCTCGAGCTCCTACGAGCAGTACTTC.

V and J are TRBV7-9 and TRBJ2-7; D possibly corresponds to TRBD1 (5 bases). The CDR3 totals 14 residues. V was shortened by 5 bases and J by 1 base, with 12 bases between the two germline ends. Germline V gene sequence: CDR1 SEHNR, CDR2 FQNEAQ (reference sequence). CDR3 sequence (DNA): TGTGCCAGCAGCGCCCCGACAGATTCCTACGAGCAGTACTTC. This codes for CASSAPTDSYEQYF.

The chain has TRBV29-1 and TRBJ2-7; weak D call: TRBD2 (5 bases). V lost 6 bases to trimming and J lost 5 bases, with 11 bases between them. Germline V gene data show CDR1 as SQVTM and CDR2 as ANQGSEA. The CDR3 length is 11 residues. The CDR3 coding sequence is TGCAGCGTCTGGACTGATAACGAGCAGTACTTC. Its protein product is CSVWTDNEQYF.

The gene calls are TRBV11-2 and TRBJ2-1; D may be TRBD1 (5 bases). Germline CDR1 reads SGHAT; CDR2 reads FQNNGV. Trimming left V 1 base short and J 5 bases short, with 12 bases between. The CDR3 runs 15 residues. This CDR3 is CASSLGQGPNNEQFF. For the CDR3, the DNA is TGTGCCAGCAGCTTAGGGCAGGGCCCGAACAATGAGCAGTTCTTC.

This chain links TRBV27 with TRBJ2-7; tentatively, D is TRBD1 (6 bases). The length of the CDR3 is 15 residues. Germline lookup yields CDR1 MNHEY and CDR2 SMNVEV (reference sequence). Trimming removed 2 bases from V and 3 bases from J, with 14 bases in between. CDR3 coding DNA: TGTGCCAGCAGTTTAGTCTACCAGGGGAGCTACGAGCAGTACTTC. This encodes CASSLVYQGSYEQYF.

This clonotype was seen only a few times. The chain combines TRBV12-3 or TRBV12-4 with TRBJ2-7; D is uncertain. This CDR3 region has 11 residues. Trimming stripped 8 bases from V and 5 bases from J, with 10 bases between. The CDR3 DNA sequence: TGTGCCAGCGGCCTCACCCACGAGCAGTACTTC. Amino acid sequence: CASGLTHEQYF.

This sequence joins TRBV11-2 and TRBJ1-1, with D perhaps TRBD1 (5 bases). The CDR3 has 15 amino acids. In germline, CDR1 is SGHAT, CDR2 FQNNGV. Trimming pared 1 base from V and 8 bases from J, leaving 17 bases between. CDR3 DNA sequence: TGTGCCAGCAGCTTAGCCCCGGCAGGGCCTCTAGAAGCTTTCTTT. This sequence encodes CASSLAPAGPLEAFF.

This clonotype was recorded a few times. This chain links TRBV4-3 with TRBJ2-3; maybe TRBD1 (5 bases). CDR1 is LGHNA and CDR2 is YSLEER in the germline V gene. The CDR3 loop spans 14 amino acids. Trimming removed 5 bases at V and 5 bases at J, with 14 bases between. CDR3 protein: CASSDSRALDTQYF. The CDR3 bases are TGCGCCAGCAGCGACAGTAGAGCGCTAGATACGCAGTATTTT.

This clonotype was picked up many times. This sequence joins TRBV9 and TRBJ2-2; D is possibly TRBD1 or TRBD2 (5 bases each). CDR1 and CDR2 from the germline V gene are SGDLS and YYNGEE. Between the trimmed V and J ends, which lost 3 bases and 6 bases, there was a span of 18 bases. This CDR3 contains 16 residues. The chain's CDR3 is CASSDSTGFSAGELFF. CDR3 DNA: TGTGCCAGCAGCGATTCCACAGGATTTAGCGCCGGGGAGCTGTTTTTT.